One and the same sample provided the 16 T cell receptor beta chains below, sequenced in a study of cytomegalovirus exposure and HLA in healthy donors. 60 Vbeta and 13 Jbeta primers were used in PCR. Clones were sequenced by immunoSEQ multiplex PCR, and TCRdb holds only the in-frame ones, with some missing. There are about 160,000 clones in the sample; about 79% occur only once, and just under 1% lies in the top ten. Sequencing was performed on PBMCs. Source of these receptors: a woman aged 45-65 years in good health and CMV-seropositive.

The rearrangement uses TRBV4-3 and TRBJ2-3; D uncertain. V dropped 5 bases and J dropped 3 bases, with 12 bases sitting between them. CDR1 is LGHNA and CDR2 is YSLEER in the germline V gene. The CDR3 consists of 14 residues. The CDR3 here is CASSTTSMTDTQYF. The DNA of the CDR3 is TGCGCCAGCAGCACAACCTCGATGACAGATACGCAGTATTTT.

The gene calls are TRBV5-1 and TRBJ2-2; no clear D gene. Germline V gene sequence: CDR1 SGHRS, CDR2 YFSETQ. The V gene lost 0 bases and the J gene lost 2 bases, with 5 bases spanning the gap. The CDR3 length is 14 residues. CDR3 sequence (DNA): TGCGCCAGCAGCTTGGCACACAACACCGGGGAGCTGTTTTTT. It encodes CASSLAHNTGELFF.

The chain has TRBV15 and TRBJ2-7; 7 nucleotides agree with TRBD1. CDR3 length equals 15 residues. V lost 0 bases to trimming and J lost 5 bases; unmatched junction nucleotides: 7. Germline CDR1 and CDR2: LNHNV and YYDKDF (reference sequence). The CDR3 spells CATSREVQGLNEQYF. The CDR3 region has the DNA TGTGCCACCAGCAGAGAGGTACAGGGGCTTAACGAGCAGTACTTC.

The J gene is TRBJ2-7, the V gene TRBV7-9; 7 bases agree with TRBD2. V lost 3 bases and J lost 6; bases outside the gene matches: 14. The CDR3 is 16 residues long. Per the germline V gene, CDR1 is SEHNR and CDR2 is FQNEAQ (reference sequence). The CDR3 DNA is TGTGCCAGCAGCTTCACTCCGAAGCGGGACTCCCCCGAGCAGTACTTC. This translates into CASSFTPKRDSPEQYF.

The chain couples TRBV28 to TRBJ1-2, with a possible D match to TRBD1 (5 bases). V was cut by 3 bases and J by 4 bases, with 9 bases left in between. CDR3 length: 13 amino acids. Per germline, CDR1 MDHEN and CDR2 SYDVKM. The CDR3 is CASSFGGAYGYTF. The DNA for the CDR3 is TGTGCCAGCAGTTTCGGGGGAGCCTATGGCTACACCTTC.

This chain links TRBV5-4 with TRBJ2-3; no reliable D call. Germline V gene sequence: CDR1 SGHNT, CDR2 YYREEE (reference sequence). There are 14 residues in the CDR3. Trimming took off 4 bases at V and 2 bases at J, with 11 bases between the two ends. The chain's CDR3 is CASSTGSFTDTQYF. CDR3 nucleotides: TGTGCCAGCAGCACCGGGTCCTTCACAGATACGCAGTATTTT.

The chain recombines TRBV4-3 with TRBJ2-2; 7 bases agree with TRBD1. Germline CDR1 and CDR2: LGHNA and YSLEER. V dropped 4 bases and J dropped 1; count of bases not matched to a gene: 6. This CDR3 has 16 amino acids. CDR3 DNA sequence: TGCGCCAGCAGCCTCCTGACAGGGAGGAACACCGGGGAGCTGTTTTTT. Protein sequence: CASSLLTGRNTGELFF.

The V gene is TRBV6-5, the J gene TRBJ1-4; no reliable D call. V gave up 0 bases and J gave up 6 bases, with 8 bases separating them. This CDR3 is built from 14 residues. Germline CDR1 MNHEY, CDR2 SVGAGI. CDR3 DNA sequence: TGTGCCAGCAGTTACTCGGGCCGATATGAAAAACTGTTTTTT. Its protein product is CASSYSGRYEKLFF.

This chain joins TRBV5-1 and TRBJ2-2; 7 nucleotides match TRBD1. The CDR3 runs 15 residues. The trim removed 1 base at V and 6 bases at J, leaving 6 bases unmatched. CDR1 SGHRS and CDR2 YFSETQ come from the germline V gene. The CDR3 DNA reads TGCGCCAGCAGCTTGTTACAGGGGCATGCCGGGGAGCTGTTTTTT. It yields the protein CASSLLQGHAGELFF.

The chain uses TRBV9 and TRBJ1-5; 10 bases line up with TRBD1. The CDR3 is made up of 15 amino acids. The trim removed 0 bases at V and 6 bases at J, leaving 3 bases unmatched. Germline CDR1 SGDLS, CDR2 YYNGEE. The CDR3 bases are TGTGCCAGCAGCGTAGGGGGACAGGGGATTCAGCCCCAGCATTTT. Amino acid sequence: CASSVGGQGIQPQHF.

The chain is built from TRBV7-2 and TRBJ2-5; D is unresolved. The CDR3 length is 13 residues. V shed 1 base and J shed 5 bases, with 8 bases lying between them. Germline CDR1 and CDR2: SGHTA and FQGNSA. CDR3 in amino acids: CASSLGTMETQYF. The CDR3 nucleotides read TGTGCCAGCAGCTTAGGAACAATGGAGACCCAGTACTTC. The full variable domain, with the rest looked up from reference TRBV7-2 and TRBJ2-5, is GAGVSQSPSNKVTEKGKDVELRCDPISGHTALYWYRQSLGQGLEFLIYFQGNSAPDKSGLPSDRFSAERTGGSVSTLTIQRTQQEDSAVYLCASSLGTMETQYFGPGTRLLVL.

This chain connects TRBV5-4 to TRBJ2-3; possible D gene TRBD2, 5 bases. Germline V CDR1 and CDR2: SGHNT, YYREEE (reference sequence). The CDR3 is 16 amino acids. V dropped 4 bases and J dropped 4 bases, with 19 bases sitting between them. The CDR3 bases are TGTGCCAGCAGCAAGGACGGCGGAAGCGGCCCAGATACGCAGTATTTT. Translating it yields CASSKDGGSGPDTQYF. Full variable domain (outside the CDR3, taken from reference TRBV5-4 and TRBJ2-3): ETGVTQSPTHLIKTRGQQVTLRCSSQSGHNTVSWYQQALGQGPQFIFQYYREEENGRGNFPPRFSGLQFPNYSSELNVNALELDDSALYLCASSKDGGSGPDTQYFGPGTRLTVL.

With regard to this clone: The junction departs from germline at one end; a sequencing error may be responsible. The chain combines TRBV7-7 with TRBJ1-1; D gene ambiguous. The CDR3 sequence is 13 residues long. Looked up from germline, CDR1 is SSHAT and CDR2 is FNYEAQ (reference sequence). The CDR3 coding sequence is TGTGCTAGCAGCTTAGACCAGGATGGTGAAGCTTTCTTT. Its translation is CASSLDQDGEAFF.

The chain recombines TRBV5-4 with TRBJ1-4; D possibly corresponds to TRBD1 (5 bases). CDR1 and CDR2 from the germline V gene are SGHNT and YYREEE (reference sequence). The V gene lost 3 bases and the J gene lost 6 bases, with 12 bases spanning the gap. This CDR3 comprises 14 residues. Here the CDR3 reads CASSSSRVDEKLFF. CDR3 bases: TGTGCCAGCAGCTCCAGCAGGGTCGATGAAAAACTGTTTTTT.

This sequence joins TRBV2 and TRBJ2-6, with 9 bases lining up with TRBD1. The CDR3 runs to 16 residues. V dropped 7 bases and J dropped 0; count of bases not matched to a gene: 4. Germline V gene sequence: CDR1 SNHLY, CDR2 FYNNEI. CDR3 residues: CASTATGGSGANVLTF. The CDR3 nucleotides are TGTGCCAGCACCGCGACAGGGGGCTCTGGGGCCAACGTCCTGACTTTC.

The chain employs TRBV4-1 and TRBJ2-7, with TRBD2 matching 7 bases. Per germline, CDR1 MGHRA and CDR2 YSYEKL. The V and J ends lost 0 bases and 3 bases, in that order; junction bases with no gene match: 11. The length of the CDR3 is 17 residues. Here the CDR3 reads CASSQDIGGLEFYEQYF. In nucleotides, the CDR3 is TGCGCCAGCAGCCAAGATATAGGCGGACTAGAATTCTACGAGCAGTACTTC.